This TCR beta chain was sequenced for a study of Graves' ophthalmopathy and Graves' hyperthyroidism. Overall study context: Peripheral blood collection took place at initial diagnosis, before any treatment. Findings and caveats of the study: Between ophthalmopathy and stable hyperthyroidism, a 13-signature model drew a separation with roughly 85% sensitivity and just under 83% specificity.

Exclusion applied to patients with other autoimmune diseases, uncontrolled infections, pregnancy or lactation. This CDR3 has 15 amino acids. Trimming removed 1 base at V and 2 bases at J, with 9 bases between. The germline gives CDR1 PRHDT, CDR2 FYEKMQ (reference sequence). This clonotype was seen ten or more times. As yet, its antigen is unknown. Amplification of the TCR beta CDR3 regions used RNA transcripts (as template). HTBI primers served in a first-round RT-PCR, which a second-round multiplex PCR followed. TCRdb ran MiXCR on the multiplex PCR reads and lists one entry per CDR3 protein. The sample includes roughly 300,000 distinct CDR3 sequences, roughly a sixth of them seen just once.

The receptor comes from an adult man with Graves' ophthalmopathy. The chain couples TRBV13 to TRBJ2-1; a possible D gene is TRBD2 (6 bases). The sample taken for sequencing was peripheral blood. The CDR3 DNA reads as TGTGCCAGCAGCTTAGTGGGCGGGACCTACAATGAGCAGTTCTTC. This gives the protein CASSLVGGTYNEQFF. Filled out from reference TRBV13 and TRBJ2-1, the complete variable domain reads AAGVIQSPRHLIKEKRETATLKCYPIPRHDTVYWYQQGPGQDPQFLISFYEKMQSDKGSIPDRFSAQQFSDYHSELNMSSLELGDSALYFCASSLVGGTYNEQFFGPGTRLTVL.